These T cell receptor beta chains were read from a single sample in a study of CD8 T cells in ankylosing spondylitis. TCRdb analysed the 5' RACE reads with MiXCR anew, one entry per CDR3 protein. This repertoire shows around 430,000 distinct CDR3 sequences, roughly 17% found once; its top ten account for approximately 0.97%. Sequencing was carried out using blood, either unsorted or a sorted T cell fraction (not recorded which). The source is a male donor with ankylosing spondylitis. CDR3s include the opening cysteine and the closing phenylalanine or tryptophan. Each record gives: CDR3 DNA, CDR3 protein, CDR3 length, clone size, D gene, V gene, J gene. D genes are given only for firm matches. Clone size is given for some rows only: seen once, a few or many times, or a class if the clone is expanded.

TGTGCCAGCCGGATACAGGGGGCGCGTTTTGAAAAACTGTTTTTT,CASRIQGARFEKLFF,15,NA,TRBD1,TRBV6-1,TRBJ1-4
TGCAGTGCTAGAGAGAGGACAGGGGGCAGAGAGCAGTACTTC,CSARERTGGREQYF,14,NA,TRBD1,TRBV20-1,TRBJ2-7
TGTGCCAGCAGTATCACAGGGGCGGCAGAGACCCAGTACTTC,CASSITGAAETQYF,14,NA,TRBD1,TRBV12-3/TRBV12-4,TRBJ2-5
TGTGCCAGCAGCCAAACCCGGGACAGGGGTATTTATGGCTACACCTTC,CASSQTRDRGIYGYTF,16,few,TRBD1,TRBV3-1,TRBJ1-2
TGCAGTGCTCCGAACAGGGGAGCGGGGAACACCATATATTTT,CSAPNRGAGNTIYF,14,many,TRBD1,TRBV20-1,TRBJ1-3
TGTGCCAGCAGTGCGGAAGTGCTAGCGGGAGCTTACGAGCAGTACTTC,CASSAEVLAGAYEQYF,16,NA,TRBD2,TRBV28,TRBJ2-7
TGTGCCAGCAGCTCGCCGGGACAGGGATACAATGAGCAGTTCTTC,CASSSPGQGYNEQFF,15,many,TRBD1,TRBV7-9,TRBJ2-1
TGTGCCTGGGGAACTGGGGCCAACGTCCTGACTTTC,CAWGTGANVLTF,12,NA,NA,TRBV30,TRBJ2-6
TGTGCCAGCAGCAACCGACTAGCGGGAGGGGGAGATACGCAGTATTTT,CASSNRLAGGGDTQYF,16,many,TRBD2,TRBV11-1,TRBJ2-3
TGTGCCAGCAGTGAACGGGGACGGAAGGATGGCTACACCTTC,CASSERGRKDGYTF,14,few,NA,TRBV2,TRBJ1-2
TGTGCCAGCAGCTTCCCCCGCCAGCAGGGCTACGAGCAGTACTTC,CASSFPRQQGYEQYF,15,NA,NA,TRBV28,TRBJ2-7
TGCGCCAGCAGCACCGGTACCGGGGAGCTGTTTTTT,CASSTGTGELFF,12,few,NA,TRBV5-1,TRBJ2-2
TGCAGTGCTCCACGACAGGGAAGTAGGAACACTGAAGCTTTCTTT,CSAPRQGSRNTEAFF,15,NA,TRBD1,TRBV20-1,TRBJ1-1
TGTGCCAGCTCCGCTTGGGTGGGGACAGTTAACACCGGGGAGCTGTTTTTT,CASSAWVGTVNTGELFF,17,NA,TRBD1,TRBV3-1,TRBJ2-2
TGTGCCATCAGTGCGAGGGAGGGCCTCGATGAGCAGTTCTTC,CAISAREGLDEQFF,14,NA,TRBD2,TRBV10-3,TRBJ2-1
TGCAGCGTCGCGTATCCCGGGACAGGGGACACAGATACGCAGTATTTT,CSVAYPGTGDTDTQYF,16,NA,TRBD1,TRBV29-1,TRBJ2-3
TGTGCCAGCAGTTTAGGGGGGGTTCGTGGCACTGAAGCTTTCTTT,CASSLGGVRGTEAFF,15,few,NA,TRBV12-3/TRBV12-4,TRBJ1-1
TGTGCCAGCACTTACTCTAGGGGGGTGGGGCAGTACTTC,CASTYSRGVGQYF,13,few,NA,TRBV28,TRBJ2-7
TGTGCCTGGAGTGTACAAGAGACCCAGTACTTC,CAWSVQETQYF,11,few,NA,TRBV30,TRBJ2-5
TGTGCCAGCAGCTCCCAACAGGGGAAGGATGGCTACACCTTC,CASSSQQGKDGYTF,14,few,TRBD1,TRBV7-3,TRBJ1-2
TGTGCCAGCAGCGATGTCAGGGGTCGGGGTGAAGCTTTCTTT,CASSDVRGRGEAFF,14,few,NA,TRBV7-2,TRBJ1-1
TGTGCCAGCAGCCGACTGGGGGAGGGGACCCAGTACTTC,CASSRLGEGTQYF,13,many,TRBD2,TRBV3-1,TRBJ2-5
TGTGCCAGCAGCTTACAATCGGGGACAGGGGGCCGCACTGAAGCTTTCTTT,CASSLQSGTGGRTEAFF,17,NA,TRBD1,TRBV11-2,TRBJ1-1
TGTGCCAGCAGTCCTACAGGGTGGTCCGCTGGAAACACCATATATTTT,CASSPTGWSAGNTIYF,16,NA,NA,TRBV6-1,TRBJ1-3
TGTGCCAGCAGCGTAGGCTGGGGAGGCAATCAGCCCCAGCATTTT,CASSVGWGGNQPQHF,15,few,NA,TRBV9,TRBJ1-5
TGTGCCAGCAGTTTAGTAGGCGGGAGGGCTGATACGCAGTATTTT,CASSLVGGRADTQYF,15,many,TRBD2,TRBV12-3/TRBV12-4,TRBJ2-3
TGTGCCAGCAGCGGAGGGACTAGCGGTCGCGAGCAGTACTTC,CASSGGTSGREQYF,14,few,TRBD2,TRBV9,TRBJ2-7
TGTGCCATCAGTGCCTCAACAGGGGGCACCTATGGCTACACCTTC,CAISASTGGTYGYTF,15,many,TRBD1,TRBV10-3,TRBJ1-2
TGTGCCAGCAGTTACTTAGCGGGAGGCAGCTCCTACGAGCAGTACTTC,CASSYLAGGSSYEQYF,16,NA,TRBD2,TRBV6-5,TRBJ2-7
TGCGCCAGCAGCCCGGACAGGGCCGGTGGCTACACCTTC,CASSPDRAGGYTF,13,NA,TRBD1,TRBV5-1,TRBJ1-2
TGTGCCAGCAGACTCCGGGACTCCCTCTGGTTCTTC,CASRLRDSLWFF,12,few,NA,TRBV12-3/TRBV12-4,TRBJ2-1
TGTGCCAGCAGTTTAGAGCGGTTCTACAATGAGCAGTTCTTC,CASSLERFYNEQFF,14,NA,NA,TRBV28,TRBJ2-1
TGCAGTGCTAACCCGCTCGGCTACAATGAGCAGTTCTTC,CSANPLGYNEQFF,13,few,NA,TRBV20-1,TRBJ2-1
TGTGCCACCAGTGATCCCCTAGGTGAGCAGTTCTTC,CATSDPLGEQFF,12,few,NA,TRBV24-1,TRBJ2-1
TGCAGCGTCCCACGACCGGGGGGCGGGGAGCTGTTTTTT,CSVPRPGGGELFF,13,many,TRBD2,TRBV29-1,TRBJ2-2
TGCAGCGTTGCCGGGACTACAGGTAGCACAGATACGCAGTATTTT,CSVAGTTGSTDTQYF,15,NA,TRBD2,TRBV29-1,TRBJ2-3
TGTGCCACCAGTGATTCCTTTTCCTACGAGCAGTACTTC,CATSDSFSYEQYF,13,many,NA,TRBV24-1,TRBJ2-7
TGTGCCAGCAGTTTGTCGTTGGGTTATAATTCACCCCTCCACTTT,CASSLSLGYNSPLHF,15,NA,NA,TRBV27,TRBJ1-6
TGCAGTGCTAAGACAGGGGCATCGTCCTACGAGCAGTACTTC,CSAKTGASSYEQYF,14,NA,TRBD1,TRBV20-1,TRBJ2-7
TGCAGTGCGAAGGAGAACACTGAAGCTTTCTTT,CSAKENTEAFF,11,few,NA,TRBV20-1,TRBJ1-1
TGTGCCACCCTCACCTTCCCAGATACGCAGTATTTT,CATLTFPDTQYF,12,NA,NA,TRBV10-3,TRBJ2-3
TGCAGTGCTAGTATGGGAGGGGATTTCCACATGAACACTGAAGCTTTCTTT,CSASMGGDFHMNTEAFF,17,few,NA,TRBV20-1,TRBJ1-1
TGTGCCAGCAGCCCTAGGACTAGAAGTGGATACAATGAGCAGTTCTTC,CASSPRTRSGYNEQFF,16,few,TRBD2,TRBV6-1,TRBJ2-1
TGTGCCAGCAGCCTCAACTTCCCCAACTCCCCAAAAATATCGAACACTGAAGCTTTCTTT,CASSLNFPNSPKISNTEAFF,20,few,NA,TRBV3-1,TRBJ1-1
TGTGCCAGCAGCCGGACTAGCGGGAGGGCTTCCTACAATGAGCAGTTCTTC,CASSRTSGRASYNEQFF,17,NA,TRBD2,TRBV28,TRBJ2-1
TGTGCCAGCAGCTTGTCGGAGGGCACTGAAGCTTTCTTT,CASSLSEGTEAFF,13,few,NA,TRBV7-2,TRBJ1-1
TGCGCCAGCAGCTCTAGCTGGAGGACAGGGGGAGGCACTGAAGCTTTCTTT,CASSSSWRTGGGTEAFF,17,NA,TRBD1,TRBV5-1,TRBJ1-1
TGTGCCAGCAGCCCCGGGGACACGGACTCTGGCTACACCTTC,CASSPGDTDSGYTF,14,many,NA,TRBV7-3,TRBJ1-2
TGCGCCAGCAGCATGGGACAGGGGGTATGTTTCTTC,CASSMGQGVCFF,12,NA,TRBD1,TRBV5-1,TRBJ2-1
TGTGCCAGCAGCTTAGTTCCGTTGAGACCCCGGACGGATGGTGAGCAGTTCTTC,CASSLVPLRPRTDGEQFF,18,NA,NA,TRBV11-2,TRBJ2-1
TGCGCCAGCAGCGCCGGGCCGGGGGCCGACACCGGGGAGCTGTTTTTT,CASSAGPGADTGELFF,16,NA,NA,TRBV5-1,TRBJ2-2
TGTGCCAGCAGCCAACCCACAGGAACCTCTGGAAACACCATATATTTT,CASSQPTGTSGNTIYF,16,few,NA,TRBV3-1,TRBJ1-3
TGCAGCGCGGGACAGGGTTCTGGAAACACCATATATTTT,CSAGQGSGNTIYF,13,few,TRBD1,TRBV29-1,TRBJ1-3
TGTGCCAGCAGCTTAGGAAAGGGGACCACAGATACGCAGTATTTT,CASSLGKGTTDTQYF,15,few,NA,TRBV7-9,TRBJ2-3
TGTGCCTGGAGTGTAGGCTCCACCGGGGAGCTGTTTTTT,CAWSVGSTGELFF,13,few,NA,TRBV30,TRBJ2-2